This T cell receptor (beta chain) was documented in a study of blood T cell repertoires in COVID-19. The V end lost 5 bases, the J end lost 7 bases, and 11 bases lay between the germline ends. There are 13 residues in the CDR3. Sequencing used immunoSEQ multiplex PCR; TCRdb keeps in-frame clones, though not all of them. The sample lists 220,000 or so clones, nearly 90% occurring once. This clonotype was obtained from a man aged 30-40 years who had been exposed to COVID-19. Sequenced sample: PBMCs or T cells enriched from blood (not recorded which). The V gene is TRBV12-3 or TRBV12-4, the J gene TRBJ1-4; D is perhaps TRBD1 (6 bases). The CDR3 reads CASSPLGGEKLFF. The CDR3 nucleotides read TGTGCCAGCAGTCCTCTAGGGGGTGAAAAACTGTTTTTT.